The clone carrying this TCR beta chain was observed a single time. With V trimmed by 4 bases and J by 2 bases, 15 bases remained unmatched. The CDR3 consists of 18 residues. Germline V gene sequence: CDR1 LGHDT, CDR2 YNNKEL (reference sequence). Time point given: blood at routine non-recurrence follow-up after resection. Unsorted samples of tumor, nontumor lung or frozen PBMC had their whole RNA sequenced. TCRdb reanalysed the 5' RACE reads using MiXCR and keeps one entry per CDR3 protein. Of about 52,000 distinct CDR3 sequences listed, roughly 7.4% are singletons. The data belong to a study of spatial heterogeneity in lung cancer. Study background: Donation came from 70 or so patients with untreated early-stage non-small cell lung cancer. Researchers sequenced follow-up PBMC samples if they had them, and these came a median of about 22 months after resection.

The source is a female donor with early-stage non-small cell lung cancer. This sequence joins TRBV3-1 and TRBJ1-1; 8 bases line up with TRBD1. Sequenced here: PBMCs, sampled at follow-up. As DNA, the CDR3 is TGTGCCAGCAGCCTACATACAACCATAACAGGGGGTAACACTGAAGCTTTCTTT. It translates to CASSLHTTITGGNTEAFF.